The clone carrying this T cell receptor beta chain was seen ten or more times. The antigen is unknown. This record belongs to a study of T cells after yellow fever vaccination. The 5'RACE template-switching step produced TCR cDNA and added a universal primer site and UMIs. TCRdb itself ran the 5' RACE reads through MiXCR, one entry per CDR3 protein. The table has 200,000 to 250,000 distinct CDR3 sequences, around 7% seen once; the top ten hold approximately 0.85%. Study-wide findings and caveats: Though weaker, the secondary response peaked faster, on day 5 versus 15. Contaminants from the bulk population, in the form of abundant clonotypes, could be found in FACS-sorted repertoires.

Trimming at V came to 6 bases and at J to 10 bases, leaving 8 bases not matched to a gene. The CDR3 runs to 14 residues. Germline V gives CDR1 DFQATT, CDR2 SNEGSKA (reference sequence). The genes are TRBV20-1 and TRBJ2-1; TRBD2 matches 14 bases. The clonotype comes from a man aged 25 to 40 who received the YFV17D yellow fever vaccine. The material was CD4+ T cells sorted from PBMCs, obtained 15 days after the yellow fever booster vaccination. The CDR3 nucleotides are TGCAGTGCATGGAGGGGACTAGCGGGAGAAGAGCAGTTCTTC. Translation gives CSAWRGLAGEEQFF.